Below, 24 T cell receptor beta chains from the same sample are listed, as sequenced in a study of response to subunit inactivated influenza vaccine. TCRdb independently ran MiXCR on the RT-PCR reads; one entry per CDR3 protein. Altogether about 700,000 distinct CDR3 sequences are present, more than 11% being singletons, with the ten largest covering around 7.3%. The input for sequencing was PBMCs from blood, taken 14 to 15 days before vaccination. The receptors here all came from a man aged 45-60 years who received an inactivated influenza vaccine.

In DNA, the CDR3 is TGTGCCAGCAGTCCACGTGGGAGAAGGTCAGATACGCAGTATTTT. This codes for CASSPRGRRSDTQYF. The rearrangement links TRBV27 to TRBJ2-3, with D possibly being TRBD2 (5 bases). This CDR3 region has 15 residues. The germline V and J ends were trimmed by 5 bases and 4 bases, with 16 bases remaining between them. Germline V gene data show CDR1 as MNHEY and CDR2 as SMNVEV (reference sequence).

As DNA, the CDR3 is TGCGCCAGCAGCCCGGGACAGGTGATCTTTAACTATGGCTACACCTTC. Its protein product is CASSPGQVIFNYGYTF. V usage is TRBV4-3 and J usage is TRBJ1-2; 8 bases align to TRBD1. Germline V gene lookup returns CDR1 LGHNA and CDR2 YSLEER. With 4 bases clipped from V and 1 base from J, the junction kept 8 bases outside the gene matches. The CDR3 length is 16 residues.

This clonotype was picked up a small number of times. This chain connects TRBV7-9 to TRBJ2-1; D is perhaps TRBD1 (5 bases). CDR1 is SEHNR and CDR2 is FQNEAQ in the germline V gene (reference sequence). The CDR3 length is 16 residues. Trimming left V 4 bases short and J 2 bases short, with 15 bases between. The CDR3 here is CASSSTGRTPYNEQFF. CDR3 sequence (DNA): TGTGCCAGCAGCTCAACAGGCCGGACCCCCTACAATGAGCAGTTCTTC. Supplemented by reference TRBV7-9 and TRBJ2-1, the full variable domain reads DTGVSQNPRHKITKRGQNVTFRCDPISEHNRLYWYRQTLGQGPEFLTYFQNEAQLEKSRLLSDRFSAERPKGSFSTLEIQRTEQGDSAMYLCASSSTGRTPYNEQFFGPGTRLTVL.

The rearrangement joins TRBV6-5 to TRBJ2-1; D tentatively reads TRBD1 or TRBD2 (5 bases each). The CDR3 sequence is 12 residues long. From germline, CDR1 is MNHEY and CDR2 SVGAGI. Trimming removed 5 bases at V and 7 bases at J, with 9 bases between. In nucleotides, the CDR3 is TGTGCCAGCAGTAACAGGAGGAATGAGCAGTTCTTC. Amino acids: CASSNRRNEQFF.

The chain couples TRBV10-3 to TRBJ2-1; 12 bases line up with TRBD2. The DNA end favors TRBJ2-7, so the J call may be wrong. Looked up from germline, CDR1 is ENHRY and CDR2 is SYGVKD. The CDR3 has 17 amino acids. CDR3 loop: CAISDSLTSGGRNVQYF. The CDR3 DNA sequence: TGTGCCATCAGTGACTCATTGACTAGCGGGGGCCGCAATGTGCAGTACTTC.

This clonotype occurred many times. The chain recombines TRBV14 with TRBJ2-5, with 11 bases lining up with TRBD2. J lost 5 bases, V lost 1 base, and 9 bases had no gene match. This CDR3 is built from 17 residues. Germline CDR1 reads SGHDN; CDR2 reads FVKESK. The CDR3 is CASSQGRTSGSRETQYF. The CDR3 DNA is TGTGCCAGCAGCCAAGGAAGAACTAGCGGGAGTAGGGAGACCCAGTACTTC. The full variable domain, its missing parts supplied by reference TRBV14 and TRBJ2-5, is EAGVTQFPSHSVIEKGQTVTLRCDPISGHDNLYWYRRVMGKEIKFLLHFVKESKQDESGMPNNRFLAERTGGTYSTLKVQPAELEDSGVYFCASSQGRTSGSRETQYFGPGTRLLVL.

This clonotype was counted many times. The chain is built from TRBV5-1 and TRBJ1-4; D is unresolved. V was clipped by 4 bases and J by 5 bases, with 9 bases between them. The CDR3 extends over 13 amino acids. Germline V gives CDR1 SGHRS, CDR2 YFSETQ. The CDR3 bases are TGCGCCAGCAGCCCCGGACTGAATGAAAAACTGTTTTTT. The encoded protein is CASSPGLNEKLFF.

The chain combines TRBV12-3 or TRBV12-4 with TRBJ2-5, with D unresolved. Trimming removed 6 bases at V and 0 bases at J, with 11 bases between. This CDR3 has 14 residues. CDR3 coding DNA: TGTGCCAGCAGCCAAACAGTCAACCAAGAGACCCAGTACTTC. Encoded protein: CASSQTVNQETQYF.

The rearrangement uses TRBV7-2 and TRBJ2-7, with D tentatively TRBD2 (5 bases). V was pared by 5 bases and J by 2 bases, with 13 bases between. The germline CDR1 and CDR2 sequences are SGHTA and FQGNSA. There are 14 residues in the CDR3. The CDR3 is CASSMSGWPYEQYF. CDR3 nucleotides: TGTGCCAGCAGCATGAGCGGCTGGCCCTACGAGCAGTACTTC.

V and J are TRBV4-3 and TRBJ2-7, with 7 bases that match TRBD2. This CDR3 has 18 amino acids. CDR1 and CDR2 (germline): LGHNA, YSLEER. The junction had 14 bases not matched to a gene; V was cut back by 1 base and J by 2 bases. CDR3 bases: TGCGCCAGCAGCCAAGGCGGATGGGGTGGACGGGGGGCCTACGAGCAGTACTTC. Translation gives CASSQGGWGGRGAYEQYF.

V is TRBV7-2 and J is TRBJ2-1, with D uncertain. V was cut by 1 base and J by 12 bases, with 10 bases left in between. The CDR3 loop spans 12 amino acids. Per germline, CDR1 SGHTA and CDR2 FQGNSA. The CDR3 DNA sequence: TGTGCCAGCAGCTTAGTCTTAGGTCGGCAGTTCTTC. Translation gives CASSLVLGRQFF.

This clonotype was counted only a few times. The V call is TRBV11-2, the J call TRBJ2-1, with 11 bases that match TRBD2. The CDR3 sequence is 16 residues long. Germline-derived CDR1 and CDR2 are SGHAT and FQNNGV. V was pared by 2 bases and J by 9 bases, with 9 bases of the junction left unmatched. The chain's CDR3 is CASSLSESSGGSEQFF. As DNA, the CDR3 is TGTGCCAGCAGCTTATCAGAATCTAGCGGGGGGTCTGAGCAGTTCTTC. Filled out from reference TRBV11-2 and TRBJ2-1, the complete variable domain reads EAGVAQSPRYKIIEKRQSVAFWCNPISGHATLYWYQQILGQGPKLLIQFQNNGVVDDSQLPKDRFSAERLKGVDSTLKIQPAKLEDSAVYLCASSLSESSGGSEQFFGPGTRLTVL.

This clonotype was observed a handful of times. The chain is built from TRBV20-1 and TRBJ2-7, with a weak D call TRBD1 (5 bases). The CDR3 loop spans 14 amino acids. Germline V CDR1 and CDR2: DFQATT, SNEGSKA (reference sequence). V shed 8 bases and J shed 3 bases, with 20 bases lying between them. CDR3 bases: TGCAGTTCGGACCGCGGATTAGGGGACTACGAGCAGTACTTC. Its protein product is CSSDRGLGDYEQYF.

The chain links TRBV20-1 to TRBJ1-2; the D is unclear. From germline, CDR1 is DFQATT and CDR2 SNEGSKA (reference sequence). The V gene lost 6 bases and the J gene lost 5 bases, with 7 bases spanning the gap. This CDR3 is 10 amino acids long. In DNA form, the CDR3 reads TGCAGTGCCCGGACGTATGGCTACACCTTC. This gives the protein CSARTYGYTF.

In its sample, this clonotype was seen a few times. The chain combines TRBV6-5 with TRBJ2-2, with 10 bases lining up with TRBD1. The junction had 10 bases not matched to a gene; V was cut back by 4 bases and J by 5 bases. The germline CDR1 and CDR2 sequences are MNHEY and SVGAGI. This CDR3 spans 17 amino acids. The CDR3, as DNA: TGTGCCAGCAGTTCCTCGATGACAGGGGGCTGGACCGGGGAGCTGTTTTTT. Translation gives CASSSSMTGGWTGELFF.

Ten or more counts support this clonotype. The rearrangement uses TRBV12-3 or TRBV12-4 and TRBJ2-7; 8 positions match TRBD1. V was pared by 3 bases and J by 3 bases, with 4 bases of the junction left unmatched. This CDR3 spans 14 amino acids. The CDR3 protein is CASSFQGAGYEQYF. DNA for the CDR3: TGTGCCAGCAGTTTCCAGGGGGCCGGCTACGAGCAGTACTTC.

This clonotype has only a few counts. The chain links TRBV11-2 to TRBJ2-1; D uncertain. CDR3 length: 13 residues. Trimming removed 1 base from V and 5 bases from J, with 6 bases in between. Germline CDR1 reads SGHAT; CDR2 reads FQNNGV. Here the CDR3 reads CASSLALNNEQFF. CDR3 coding DNA: TGTGCCAGCAGCTTAGCCCTGAACAATGAGCAGTTCTTC.

This clonotype has only a few counts. This chain joins TRBV2 and TRBJ2-7, with 14 bases lining up with TRBD2. Germline CDR1 and CDR2: SNHLY and FYNNEI. V trimming: 1 base; J trimming: 2 bases; junction bases outside the gene matches: 1. The CDR3 length is 16 residues. CDR3 bases: TGTGCCAGCAGTGAAGGACTAGCGGGAGGGCCCTACGAGCAGTACTTC. It codes for CASSEGLAGGPYEQYF.

The V and J genes are TRBV5-1 and TRBJ2-7; D remains ambiguous. The germline V and J ends were trimmed by 1 base and 3 bases, with 11 bases remaining between them. CDR3 length: 14 amino acids. From germline, CDR1 is SGHRS and CDR2 YFSETQ. CDR3 bases: TGCGCCAGCAGCTTGTTGCAGAAAAACTACGAGCAGTACTTC. It codes for CASSLLQKNYEQYF.

There are a few counts of this clonotype. CDR3 sequence reads: CASAEMGGTYEQYF. In DNA, the CDR3 is TGTGCCAGCGCCGAAATGGGGGGGACGTACGAGCAGTACTTC. The rearrangement uses TRBV7-9 and TRBJ2-7, with TRBD2 matching over 7 bases. The trim removed 8 bases at V and 4 bases at J, leaving 11 bases unmatched. CDR1 and CDR2 (germline): SEHNR, FQNEAQ (reference sequence). The CDR3 has 14 residues.

This clonotype has only a few counts. This sequence joins TRBV12-3 or TRBV12-4 and TRBJ2-2; a possible D gene is TRBD1 (5 bases). Trimming removed 6 bases at V and 5 bases at J, with 13 bases between. The CDR3 covers 14 residues. The CDR3, as DNA: TGTGCCAGCAGGTCCAGTACAGGAACCGGGGAGCTGTTTTTT. Protein product: CASRSSTGTGELFF.

This clonotype was seen at least ten times. The chain has TRBV12-3 or TRBV12-4 and TRBJ2-7, with 8 bases aligning to TRBD1. The V and J ends lost 5 bases and 6 bases, in that order; junction bases with no gene match: 3. This CDR3 is 12 amino acids long. CDR3 sequence reads: CASSRTGPEQYF. In DNA, the CDR3 is TGTGCCAGCAGTAGGACAGGGCCCGAGCAGTACTTC.

Ten or more counts support this clonotype. This chain links TRBV19 with TRBJ2-6, with 8 bases matching TRBD2. The trim removed 5 bases at V and 0 bases at J, leaving 9 bases unmatched. There are 18 residues in the CDR3. Looked up from germline, CDR1 is LNHDA and CDR2 is SQIVND (reference sequence). CDR3 sequence reads: CASSPSAGALSGANVLTF. The CDR3 DNA is TGTGCCAGTAGTCCCTCAGCGGGAGCCCTCTCTGGGGCCAACGTCCTGACTTTC.

This clonotype was recorded a few times. The V and J genes are TRBV4-1 and TRBJ1-6, with a weak D call TRBD1 (6 bases). The CDR3 contains 15 residues. The ends were cut back, 3 bases at V and 8 bases at J, with 14 bases in the middle. CDR1 is MGHRA, CDR2 YSYEKL, per germline. This chain's CDR3 is CASSQRGARDSPLHF. CDR3 bases: TGCGCCAGCAGCCAGAGGGGGGCTCGGGATTCACCCCTCCACTTT.